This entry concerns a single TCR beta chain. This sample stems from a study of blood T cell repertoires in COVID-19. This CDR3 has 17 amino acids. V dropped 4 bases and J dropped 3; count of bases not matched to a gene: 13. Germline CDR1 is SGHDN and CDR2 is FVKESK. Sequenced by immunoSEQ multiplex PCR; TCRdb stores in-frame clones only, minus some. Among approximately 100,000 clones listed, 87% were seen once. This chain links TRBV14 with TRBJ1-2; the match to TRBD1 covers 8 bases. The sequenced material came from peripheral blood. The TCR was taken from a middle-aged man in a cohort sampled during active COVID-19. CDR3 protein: CASSLGQGMLRDYGYTF. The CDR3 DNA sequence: TGTGCCAGCAGCCTCGGACAGGGAATGTTAAGGGACTATGGCTACACCTTC.